This TCR beta chain was documented in a study of blood T cell repertoires in COVID-19. Germline CDR1 is SEHNR and CDR2 is FQNEAQ (reference sequence). This CDR3 contains 16 residues. After removal of 2 bases from V and 5 bases from J, the junction contained 9 bases not matched to a gene. Sequencing was performed with immunoSEQ multiplex PCR; in TCRdb, only in-frame clones are kept and a portion is missing. The sample includes 35,000 to 40,000 clones, roughly 89% of them seen just once. This TCR was sampled from a human donor in a cohort sampled during active COVID-19. This chain links TRBV7-9 with TRBJ2-7; 10 bases are a match to TRBD2. Sequenced sample: peripheral blood. DNA for the CDR3: TGTGCCAGCAGCTTATTCGGAGCGGGAGGGTCCCACGAGCAGTACTTC. This gives the protein CASSLFGAGGSHEQYF.